The 13 T cell receptor beta chains given below trace back to one sample, sequenced in a study of cytomegalovirus exposure and HLA in healthy donors. The PCR employed 60 Vbeta primers together with 13 Jbeta primers. Clones were read by immunoSEQ multiplex PCR, and TCRdb kept only the in-frame ones, dropping some. The table includes fewer than 200,000 clones, approximately 77% detected once. The material sequenced was PBMCs. These receptors originate from a male donor in good health and CMV-seronegative.

The chain joins TRBV5-1 to TRBJ1-2; maybe TRBD1 (6 bases). The CDR3 is 14 amino acids. V gave up 4 bases and J gave up 2 bases, with 12 bases separating them. Germline CDR1 SGHRS, CDR2 YFSETQ. In DNA form, the CDR3 reads TGCGCCAGCAGCCTCAATCAGGGGAACTATGGCTACACCTTC. This encodes CASSLNQGNYGYTF. The full variable domain, completed using reference TRBV5-1 and TRBJ1-2, is KAGVTQTPRYLIKTRGQQVTLSCSPISGHRSVSWYQQTPGQGLQFLFEYFSETQRNKGNFPGRFSGRQFSNSRSEMNVSTLELGDSALYLCASSLNQGNYGYTFGSGTRLTVV.

V usage is TRBV29-1 and J usage is TRBJ1-5; maybe TRBD1 (6 bases). CDR3 length equals 14 residues. Germline assignment: CDR1 SQVTM and CDR2 ANQGSEA. Trimming shortened V by 4 bases and J by 4 bases, and 14 bases separated the two germline ends. CDR3 in DNA: TGCAGCGTTGGGCACAGGGAGAGTAATCAGCCCCAGCATTTT. Translating it yields CSVGHRESNQPQHF.

The rearrangement joins TRBV21-1 to TRBJ2-7; the D call of TRBD1 is as the table states it, not checked on the DNA. TRBV21-1 is a listed pseudogene. The CDR3 covers 16 residues. CDR3 nucleotide sequence: TGTGCCAGCAGCCCCGGGCAGGGGACAGACCTCTACGAGCAGTACTTC. Its protein is CASSPGQGTDLYEQYF.

This chain links TRBV9 with TRBJ2-1, with D tentatively TRBD1 (6 bases). The V and J ends lost 2 bases and 8 bases respectively, with 17 bases between them. The CDR3 runs 15 residues. From germline, CDR1 is SGDLS and CDR2 YYNGEE. CDR3: CASSVRDIGLYEQFF. DNA of the CDR3: TGTGCCAGCAGCGTCCGGGACATAGGGCTCTATGAGCAGTTCTTC.

This chain joins TRBV27 and TRBJ1-5; D is unclear. Trimming shortened V by 4 bases and J by 0 bases, and 16 bases separated the two germline ends. In germline, CDR1 is MNHEY, CDR2 SMNVEV (reference sequence). This CDR3 contains 17 residues. The CDR3 coding sequence is TGTGCCAGCAGTTCGGACTCAAGCCGGTATAGCAATCAGCCCCAGCATTTT. Protein: CASSSDSSRYSNQPQHF.

The V call is TRBV4-3, the J call TRBJ2-1; 9 nucleotides align to TRBD2. The trim removed 1 base at V and 8 bases at J, leaving 9 bases unmatched. The V gene's germline CDR1 is LGHNA and CDR2 YSLEER. The CDR3 is made up of 16 amino acids. The CDR3 region has the DNA TGCGCCAGCAGCCAAGTAGCGGGAGTTTGGGTATATGAGCAGTTCTTC. This sequence encodes CASSQVAGVWVYEQFF.

DNA for the CDR3: TGTGCCAGCAGCGCGTCCTCAAACACTGAAGCTTTCTTT. This translates into CASSASSNTEAFF. This chain uses TRBV7-9 with TRBJ1-1; D unclear. V was cut by 5 bases and J by 2 bases, with 9 bases left in between. Per the germline V gene, CDR1 is SEHNR and CDR2 is FQNEAQ (reference sequence). This CDR3 is 13 amino acids long.

This clone turned up a few times. V and J are TRBV5-5 and TRBJ2-6; TRBD2 matches at 9 bases. The germline gives CDR1 SGHKS, CDR2 YYEKEE (reference sequence). The V segment lost 1 base and the J segment 0 bases; nucleotides outside the gene matches: 2. This CDR3 region has 17 residues. DNA of the CDR3: TGTGCCAGCAGCTTGTTAGCGGGGGCCTCTGGGGCCAACGTCCTGACTTTC. This encodes CASSLLAGASGANVLTF. Full variable domain (outside the CDR3, taken from reference TRBV5-5 and TRBJ2-6): DAGVTQSPTHLIKTRGQQVTLRCSPISGHKSVSWYQQVLGQGPQFIFQYYEKEERGRGNFPDRFSARQFPNYSSELNVNALLLGDSALYLCASSLLAGASGANVLTFGAGSRLTVL.

The chain combines TRBV6-4 with TRBJ2-7; 8 nucleotides agree with TRBD1. CDR3 length equals 13 residues. Per the germline V gene, CDR1 is MRHNA and CDR2 is SNTAGT. Trimming took 5 bases from V and 5 from J; bases not matched to a gene: 5. The CDR3 bases are TGTGCCAGCAGTATGACAGGGGCGAACGAGCAGTACTTC. It codes for CASSMTGANEQYF.

This chain joins TRBV28 and TRBJ2-5; D possibly uses TRBD1 or TRBD2 (9 bases each). The DNA end is more similar to TRBJ2-7, so the J call may be wrong. The CDR3 totals 18 residues. Per the germline V gene, CDR1 is MDHEN and CDR2 is SYDVKM. The DNA of the CDR3 is TGTGCCAGCATAAACAGGGGGCGAGCAACTAGCGGGCATTACGAGCAGTACTTC. It translates to CASINRGRATSGHYEQYF.

The chain uses TRBV2 and TRBJ2-7; 7 nucleotides align to TRBD2. With 8 bases clipped from V and 2 bases from J, the junction kept 15 bases outside the gene matches. This CDR3 comprises 16 residues. Germline loops: CDR1 SNHLY, CDR2 FYNNEI. The CDR3 bases are TGTGCCAGCTTGGCTAGCGGAGCACTACCCCCCTACGAGCAGTACTTC. This sequence encodes CASLASGALPPYEQYF.

V and J are TRBV7-8 and TRBJ2-7, with D possibly TRBD1 on 5 matching bases. The CDR3 consists of 17 residues. Trimming removed 8 bases at V and 3 bases at J, with 26 bases between. Looked up from germline, CDR1 is SGHVS and CDR2 is FQNEAQ. CDR3 loop: CASDSSKGERRIYEQYF. The CDR3 coding sequence is TGTGCCAGCGATTCCTCTAAAGGGGAACGGAGAATCTACGAGCAGTACTTC.

The chain carries TRBV6-5 and TRBJ1-1; D might be TRBD1 (5 bases). V dropped 9 bases and J dropped 4 bases, with 21 bases sitting between them. Germline values: CDR1 MNHEY, CDR2 SVGAGI. The length of the CDR3 is 15 residues. CDR3 nucleotide sequence: TGTGCCAGTATAACCACGGCAGGGATTGGCACTGAAGCTTTCTTT. This sequence encodes CASITTAGIGTEAFF.